The present T cell receptor (beta chain) was sequenced within a study of shared clonotypes between healthy human individuals. Study observations and caveats: The study generally estimated greater richness for naive than memory subsets.

At a deep level, the assay was run. Clones were read by immunoSEQ multiplex PCR, and TCRdb kept only the in-frame ones, dropping some. The sample yields more than 400,000 clones, around 96% seen once. As for this clone: Antigen: not known.

This clonotype was sampled from a woman aged 25 to 45 in good health. The sequencing input was naive CD4+ T cells sorted from blood. Indicated subset: CD45RA+ positively selected.

Here the CDR3 DNA reads TGTGCCAGTAGTATGGGTCGGGGGTACAATGAGCAGTTCTTC. Amino acids: CASSMGRGYNEQFF. The chain has TRBV19 and TRBJ2-1, with D tentatively TRBD2 (6 bases). CDR1 and CDR2 (germline): LNHDA, SQIVND (reference sequence). Trimming removed 3 bases from V and 4 bases from J, with 10 bases in between. The CDR3 spans 14 residues. Together with reference TRBV19 and TRBJ2-1, the CDR3 gives the full variable domain: DGGITQSPKYLFRKEGQNVTLSCEQNLNHDAMYWYRQDPGQGLRLIYYSQIVNDFQKGDIAEGYSVSREKKESFPLTVTSAQKNPTAFYLCASSMGRGYNEQFFGPGTRLTVL.